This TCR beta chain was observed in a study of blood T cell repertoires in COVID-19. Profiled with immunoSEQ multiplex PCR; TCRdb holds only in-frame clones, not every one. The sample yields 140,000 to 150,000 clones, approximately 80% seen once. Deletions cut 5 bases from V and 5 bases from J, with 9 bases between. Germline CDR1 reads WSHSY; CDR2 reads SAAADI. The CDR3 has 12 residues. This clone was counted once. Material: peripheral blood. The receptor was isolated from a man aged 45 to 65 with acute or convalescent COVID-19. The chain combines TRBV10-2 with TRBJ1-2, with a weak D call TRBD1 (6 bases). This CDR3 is CASSQQGYGYTF. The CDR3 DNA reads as TGCGCCAGCAGTCAACAGGGATATGGCTACACCTTC.